One and the same sample provided the 8 T cell receptor beta chains below, sequenced in a study of blood T cells in healthy people across ages. With a J-beta primer mix and a sample-barcoded 5' primer, a second PCR ran roughly 7 to 11 cycles. TCRdb recomputed calls from the 5' RACE reads with MiXCR, one row per CDR3 protein. The sample has roughly 1,800,000 distinct CDR3 sequences; 40% to 55% are singletons. The sequenced material came from blood. These receptors all come from a woman between 40 and 50 years old in good health.

The genes are TRBV21-1 and TRBJ1-2; no DNA check was done on the table's D call, TRBD1. TRBV21-1 is deemed a pseudogene. This CDR3 spans 17 amino acids. The CDR3 protein is CASSKGNRDRGDYGYTF. The CDR3 coding sequence is TGTGCCAGCAGCAAAGGAAATCGGGACAGGGGCGACTATGGCTACACCTTC.

The chain employs TRBV20-1 and TRBJ2-1; 15 nucleotides match TRBD2. Unmatched junction bases numbered 9, after V lost 0 bases and J lost 6 bases. The CDR3 extends over 18 amino acids. Germline values: CDR1 DFQATT, CDR2 SNEGSKA (reference sequence). CDR3 loop: CSAREKGLAGGPLNEQFF. The CDR3 DNA is TGCAGTGCTAGAGAAAAGGGACTAGCGGGGGGCCCGCTCAATGAGCAGTTCTTC.

The chain joins TRBV5-8 to TRBJ1-2; tentative D call: TRBD1 (5 bases). Trimming took off 3 bases at V and 4 bases at J, with 13 bases between the two ends. Looked up from germline, CDR1 is SGHTS and CDR2 is YDEGEE. The CDR3 runs 14 residues. The CDR3 sequence is CASSWGGEGYGYTF. The CDR3 DNA reads TGTGCCAGCAGCTGGGGAGGGGAGGGCTATGGCTACACCTTC.

This clonotype occurred a few times. V usage is TRBV28 and J usage is TRBJ2-7, with 9 bases that match TRBD1. The assigned J gene may be wrong: the sequence end matches TRBJ2-5 better. The CDR3 has 15 residues. Germline assignment: CDR1 MDHEN and CDR2 SYDVKM. The CDR3 region has the DNA TGTGCCAGCACCCACCGGGACAGGGTATACGGGACCCAGTACTTC. Translation: CASTHRDRVYGTQYF.

The V call is TRBV4-3, the J call TRBJ1-2, with a possible D match to TRBD1 (5 bases). The germline CDR1 and CDR2 sequences are LGHNA and YSLEER. This CDR3 spans 17 amino acids. The ends were cut back, 0 bases at V and 4 bases at J, with 18 bases in the middle. In DNA, the CDR3 is TGCGCCAGCAGCCAAGAGGGCCGCGGGGCAGCGACCTATGGCTACACCTTC. This encodes CASSQEGRGAATYGYTF.

This sequence joins TRBV7-2 and TRBJ1-2; D is uncertain. This CDR3 spans 13 amino acids. Trimming cost V 2 bases and J 4 bases, with 8 bases left between them. Germline assignment: CDR1 SGHTA and CDR2 FQGNSA. The CDR3 sequence: CASSLSPGYGYTF. In DNA form, the CDR3 reads TGTGCCAGCAGCTTAAGTCCCGGCTATGGCTACACCTTC.

This clonotype was detected a few times. The chain joins TRBV5-1 to TRBJ1-2; D perhaps matches TRBD1 (6 bases). Trimming stripped 7 bases from V and 3 bases from J, with 10 bases between. There are 12 residues in the CDR3. Germline loops: CDR1 SGHRS, CDR2 YFSETQ. The CDR3 DNA reads as TGCGCCAGCCGACAGGAACACTATGGCTACACCTTC. It specifies CASRQEHYGYTF.

The chain uses TRBV28 and TRBJ2-3; the match to TRBD1 covers 12 bases. CDR3 length: 16 residues. Per the germline V gene, CDR1 is MDHEN and CDR2 is SYDVKM. V lost 11 bases to trimming and J lost 6 bases; unmatched junction nucleotides: 15. The CDR3 here is CAGIKLGQGARDTQYF. CDR3 in DNA: TGTGCCGGCATCAAACTGGGACAGGGGGCTAGGGATACGCAGTATTTT.